The clone carrying this TCR beta chain occurred a few times. Its antigen is undetermined. Mismatch with germline at one junction end may stem from a read error. The data were obtained in a study of glioma-infiltrating T cells. Germline assignment: CDR1 DFQATT and CDR2 SNEGSKA (reference sequence). The CDR3 covers 10 residues. The iRepertoire nested amplicon-rescue multiplex PCR amplified TCR alpha and beta CDR3s from RNA. In TCRdb, the multiplex PCR reads were re-called with MiXCR into one record per CDR3 protein. The sample lists 150,000 or so distinct CDR3 sequences, approximately 40% occurring once. Broader study findings: Non-neoplastic patients had below-expected tissue-blood divergence, while all gliomas exceeded expectation.

Sequencing was performed on glioma tissue, nonneoplastic brain tissue, or PBMCs (not recorded which). This chain uses TRBV20-1 with TRBJ2-1, with 7 bases lining up with TRBD2. This sequence was found in a human donor with low-grade glioma or glioblastoma, undergoing nonglioma brain surgery, or in good health (not recorded which). The CDR3 loop reads CSARWDYHVF. In DNA form, the CDR3 reads TGCAGTGCTAGATGGGACTACCATGTCTTC.